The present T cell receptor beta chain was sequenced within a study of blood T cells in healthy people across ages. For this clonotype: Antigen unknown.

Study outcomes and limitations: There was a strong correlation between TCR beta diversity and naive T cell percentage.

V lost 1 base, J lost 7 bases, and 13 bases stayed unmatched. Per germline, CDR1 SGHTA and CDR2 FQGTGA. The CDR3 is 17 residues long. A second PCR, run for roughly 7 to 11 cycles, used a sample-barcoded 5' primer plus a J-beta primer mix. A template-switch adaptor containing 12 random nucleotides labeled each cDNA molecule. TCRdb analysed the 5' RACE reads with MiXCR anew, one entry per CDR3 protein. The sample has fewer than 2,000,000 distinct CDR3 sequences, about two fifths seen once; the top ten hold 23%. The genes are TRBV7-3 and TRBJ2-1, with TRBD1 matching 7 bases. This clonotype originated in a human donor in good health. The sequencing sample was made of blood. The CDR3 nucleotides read TGTGCCAGCAGCTTAAAACCGGTGACAAGGGGGCCTAATGAGCAGTTCTTC. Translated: CASSLKPVTRGPNEQFF.